The source of this T cell receptor beta chain is a study of blood T cell repertoires in COVID-19. Study context: From T cells, B-cell-depleted T cells, or PBMCs came the material, which was cDNA or gDNA.

Measured with immunoSEQ multiplex PCR; TCRdb has only the in-frame clones, and not every one. The sample lists about 280,000 clones, 85% seen once, with about 14% in the top ten. The V gene's germline CDR1 is SNHLY and CDR2 FYNNEI. This CDR3 is 14 amino acids long. The V and J ends lost 6 bases and 7 bases respectively, with 13 bases between them. The sequenced sample consisted of peripheral blood. The V and J genes are TRBV2 and TRBJ1-6, with a weak D call TRBD1 (5 bases). The source is a human donor in a cohort sampled during active COVID-19. The CDR3: CASSRSEGNSPLHF. In nucleotides, the CDR3 is TGTGCCAGCAGCCGTTCGGAGGGGAATTCACCCCTCCACTTT.